A single sample is the source of the 30 T cell receptor beta chains below, sequenced in a study of cytomegalovirus exposure and HLA in healthy donors. PCR amplification relied on 60 Vbeta primers (plus 13 Jbeta primers). Produced via immunoSEQ multiplex PCR; TCRdb's table is partial and in-frame only. The sample's table shows tens of thousands of clones. Sequencing used PBMCs. The receptors originated from a man in his late teens or twenties in good health and CMV-seropositive.

The chain carries TRBV7-2 and TRBJ2-1; 10 bases map to TRBD1. Germline trimming cut 1 base from V and 12 bases from J; bases unmatched to any gene: 3. Germline values: CDR1 SGHTA, CDR2 FQGNSA. CDR3 length: 13 amino acids. The CDR3: CASSLGGDRGQFF. The CDR3 DNA reads TGTGCCAGCAGCTTAGGGGGGGACAGGGGGCAGTTCTTC.

The chain couples TRBV7-8 to TRBJ2-3, with a weak D call TRBD2 (6 bases). This CDR3 comprises 16 residues. V lost 6 bases and J 1 base, leaving 17 bases between the germline ends. Germline loops: CDR1 SGHVS, CDR2 FQNEAQ. CDR3 residues: CASSYSGYLRTDTQYF. CDR3 in DNA: TGTGCCAGCAGTTACAGCGGGTACCTGCGCACAGATACGCAGTATTTT.

In DNA form, the CDR3 reads TGTGCCAGCAGCTTAGACGGACAGGGAATCCCCGGGGAGCTGTTTTTT. This sequence encodes CASSLDGQGIPGELFF. The chain joins TRBV5-4 to TRBJ2-2; TRBD1 matches at 8 bases. CDR3 length: 16 amino acids. J was trimmed by 6 bases and V by 2 bases; bases with no gene match: 9. Germline-derived CDR1 and CDR2 are SGHNT and YYREEE (reference sequence). Full variable domain (missing parts from reference TRBV5-4 and TRBJ2-2): ETGVTQSPTHLIKTRGQQVTLRCSSQSGHNTVSWYQQALGQGPQFIFQYYREEENGRGNFPPRFSGLQFPNYSSELNVNALELDDSALYLCASSLDGQGIPGELFFGEGSRLTVL.

The chain joins TRBV12-5 to TRBJ1-1; D is ambiguous. CDR3 length: 13 amino acids. V was trimmed by 5 bases and J by 0 bases, leaving 7 bases between them. From germline, CDR1 is LGHNT and CDR2 FRNRAP. Written as DNA, the CDR3 is TGTGCTAGTGGTCTAGAATTGAACACTGAAGCTTTCTTT. It codes for CASGLELNTEAFF.

The CDR3 nucleotides read TGTGCCAGCAGTTTCGTGGGACTCCAAGAGACCCAGTACTTC. Protein product: CASSFVGLQETQYF. The gene calls are TRBV27 and TRBJ2-5, with D possibly TRBD2 on 6 matching bases. CDR3 size: 14 residues. V dropped 3 bases and J dropped 1 base, with 9 bases sitting between them. Germline-derived CDR1 and CDR2 are MNHEY and SMNVEV (reference sequence).

The chain uses TRBV29-1 and TRBJ1-1, with D perhaps TRBD1 (6 bases). Trimming pared 7 bases from V and 0 bases from J, leaving 18 bases between. The CDR3 contains 15 residues. CDR1 is SQVTM, CDR2 ANQGSEA, per germline. Here the CDR3 DNA reads TGCAGCGCATGTCAGGGGTGGGCAATGAACACTGAAGCTTTCTTT. Translation: CSACQGWAMNTEAFF.

The chain employs TRBV10-3 and TRBJ2-3, with TRBD1 matching 10 bases. V dropped 4 bases and J dropped 0; count of bases not matched to a gene: 10. The CDR3 is 18 residues long. Germline V gene lookup returns CDR1 ENHRY and CDR2 SYGVKD. CDR3 nucleotide sequence: TGTGCCATCAGTGTAAAGGGGCGGACAGGGGGGAGCACAGATACGCAGTATTTT. Protein product: CAISVKGRTGGSTDTQYF.

The rearrangement links TRBV4-1 to TRBJ2-5, with 7 bases aligning to TRBD1. The CDR3 loop spans 19 amino acids. Germline V gene lookup returns CDR1 MGHRA and CDR2 YSYEKL. The J segment lost 5 bases and the V segment lost 3 bases, leaving 21 bases of the junction unmatched. CDR3 in amino acids: CASSHSPYRGSYPGETQYF. The DNA of the CDR3 is TGCGCCAGCAGCCATTCCCCCTACAGGGGTAGCTACCCCGGGGAGACCCAGTACTTC.

This chain uses TRBV29-1 with TRBJ1-5; 7 bases fit TRBD1. This CDR3 comprises 14 residues. Germline CDR1 is SQVTM and CDR2 is ANQGSEA. V shed 6 bases, J shed 4 bases, and the junction held 9 bases outside the gene matches. DNA of the CDR3: TGCAGCGTCAGTGACAGGGCCTCAAATCAGCCCCAGCATTTT. It specifies CSVSDRASNQPQHF. Using reference TRBV29-1 and TRBJ1-5 for the parts outside the CDR3, the full variable domain is SAVISQKPSRDICQRGTSLTIQCQVDSQVTMMFWYRQQPGQSLTLIATANQGSEATYESGFVIDKFPISRPNLTFSTLTVSNMSPEDSSIYLCSVSDRASNQPQHFGDGTRLSIL.

This rearrangement joins TRBV5-4 to TRBJ2-3; 14 bases agree with TRBD2. Germline CDR1 SGHNT, CDR2 YYREEE (reference sequence). Unmatched junction bases numbered 9, after V lost 2 bases and J lost 7 bases. CDR3 length: 17 amino acids. The CDR3 coding sequence is TGTGCCAGCAGCTTTCCGGGACTAGCGGGAGTATGGAATACGCAGTATTTT. It specifies CASSFPGLAGVWNTQYF.

The chain carries TRBV7-9 and TRBJ1-5, with D perhaps TRBD1 (5 bases). Trimming stripped 5 bases from V and 5 bases from J, with 7 bases between. The germline V gene has CDR1 SEHNR and CDR2 FQNEAQ (reference sequence). The CDR3 has 12 amino acids. This chain's CDR3 is CASSRQHQPQHF. CDR3 DNA sequence: TGTGCCAGCAGCCGACAGCATCAGCCCCAGCATTTT.

V is TRBV28 and J is TRBJ2-3, with unresolved D. CDR3 length equals 14 residues. Germline V lookup: CDR1 MDHEN, CDR2 SYDVKM. V gave up 3 bases and J gave up 1 base, with 8 bases separating them. The CDR3: CASSLTLGTDTQYF. CDR3 DNA: TGTGCCAGCAGTTTGACTCTTGGCACAGATACGCAGTATTTT. Full variable domain (rest looked up from reference TRBV28 and TRBJ2-3): DVKVTQSSRYLVKRTGEKVFLECVQDMDHENMFWYRQDPGLGLRLIYFSYDVKMKEKGDIPEGYSVSREKKERFSLILESASTNQTSMYLCASSLTLGTDTQYFGPGTRLTVL.

The chain links TRBV28 to TRBJ2-7; 9 nucleotides line up with TRBD1. Germline-derived CDR1 and CDR2 are MDHEN and SYDVKM. The CDR3 is made up of 16 amino acids. The trim removed 6 bases at V and 5 bases at J, leaving 14 bases unmatched. As DNA, the CDR3 is TGTGCCAGCAGCTCGCCCTCGGACAGGGGTCAGGACGAGCAGTACTTC. Its protein product is CASSSPSDRGQDEQYF.

The chain links TRBV28 to TRBJ2-2, with a weak D call TRBD2 (5 bases). V dropped 6 bases and J dropped 1 base, with 12 bases sitting between them. Germline V gives CDR1 MDHEN, CDR2 SYDVKM. This CDR3 has 15 amino acids. CDR3 nucleotides: TGTGCCAGCAGCTTAGCGACACTGAACACCGGGGAGCTGTTTTTT. Its protein is CASSLATLNTGELFF.

The chain joins TRBV6-1 to TRBJ2-3; 7 bases fit TRBD1. The V segment lost 2 bases and the J segment 3 bases; nucleotides outside the gene matches: 8. CDR1 MNHNS and CDR2 SASEGT come from the germline V gene. The CDR3 is 16 amino acids. The CDR3 loop is CASSELTGSRTDTQYF. DNA for the CDR3: TGTGCCAGCAGTGAACTGACAGGGTCGAGAACAGATACGCAGTATTTT.

CDR3 nucleotide sequence: TGTGCCAGCAGGGGGGGGACTAGTACCGTGGCCCAAGAGACCCAGTACTTC. Translating it yields CASRGGTSTVAQETQYF. V and J are TRBV2 and TRBJ2-5; TRBD2 agrees at 8 bases. The CDR3 is 17 residues long. Germline CDR1 reads SNHLY; CDR2 reads FYNNEI. The V and J ends lost 6 bases and 1 base, in that order; junction bases with no gene match: 13.

J is TRBJ1-6 and V is TRBV7-3, with 8 bases identical to TRBD1. The V gene's germline CDR1 is SGHTA and CDR2 FQGTGA. The junction had 5 bases not matched to a gene; V was cut back by 6 bases and J by 7 bases. The CDR3 has 14 amino acids. The CDR3 is CASSSTGGNSPLHF. The DNA for the CDR3 is TGTGCCAGCAGTTCTACAGGGGGGAATTCACCCCTCCACTTT.

The V and J genes are TRBV6-5 and TRBJ1-6; D is unclear. The V end was cut by 6 bases, the J end by 5 bases, with 14 bases between. The length of the CDR3 is 15 residues. Germline V gene sequence: CDR1 MNHEY, CDR2 SVGAGI. The CDR3 reads CASSLNFGDNSPLHF. The CDR3 nucleotides are TGTGCCAGCAGCCTCAATTTCGGGGATAATTCACCCCTCCACTTT.

This chain joins TRBV4-1 and TRBJ1-2; D not certain. V lost 1 base and J lost 0, with 9 bases in between. In germline, CDR1 is MGHRA, CDR2 YSYEKL. The CDR3 is 15 amino acids. CDR3 amino acids: CASSQVEGTNYGYTF. Written as DNA, the CDR3 is TGCGCCAGCAGCCAAGTCGAGGGTACTAACTATGGCTACACCTTC.

The chain is built from TRBV7-6 and TRBJ1-1; D gene unclear. The CDR3 has 14 amino acids. CDR1 and CDR2 from the germline V gene are SGHVS and FNYEAQ. Deletions cut 1 base from V and 0 bases from J, with 6 bases between. The CDR3 coding sequence is TGTGCCAGCAGCTTAGGAGGGCTGAACACTGAAGCTTTCTTT. Its protein product is CASSLGGLNTEAFF.

This chain links TRBV5-1 with TRBJ2-1; D unclear. Trimming removed 0 bases from V and 0 bases from J, with 10 bases in between. The CDR3 covers 16 residues. The germline V gene encodes CDR1 SGHRS and CDR2 YFSETQ. The CDR3 DNA reads as TGCGCCAGCAGCTTGGACGGTAGGAGCTCCTACAATGAGCAGTTCTTC. Protein product: CASSLDGRSSYNEQFF.

This chain joins TRBV7-2 and TRBJ2-4, with 8 bases identical to TRBD1. CDR3 length equals 14 residues. The germline CDR1 and CDR2 sequences are SGHTA and FQGNSA. Losses at the gene ends were 0 bases for V and 7 bases for J; bases not matched to a gene: 2. In DNA, the CDR3 is TGTGCCAGCAGCTTAGCCCGACAGGGGAACATTCAGTACTTC. This translates into CASSLARQGNIQYF.

This CDR3 reads CASSRTSGRADTQYF. For the CDR3, the DNA is TGTGCCAGCTCACGAACTAGCGGTCGGGCAGATACGCAGTATTTT. J is TRBJ2-3 and V is TRBV18, with TRBD2 matching over 8 bases. V gave up 4 bases and J gave up 4 bases; unmatched junction bases: 7. CDR1 and CDR2 from the germline V gene are KGHSH and LQKENI. The CDR3 consists of 15 residues.

The chain carries TRBV4-2 and TRBJ1-1; a possible D gene is TRBD1 (5 bases). Germline assignment: CDR1 LGHNA and CDR2 YNFKEQ. The CDR3 runs 14 residues. V lost 0 bases and J lost 7, with 12 bases in between. The CDR3 loop reads CASSQEGRVNEAFF. In DNA, the CDR3 is TGTGCCAGCAGCCAAGAAGGCAGGGTCAATGAAGCTTTCTTT.

This chain links TRBV2 with TRBJ1-5; 9 bases line up with TRBD1. With V trimmed by 7 bases and J by 5 bases, 6 bases remained unmatched. In germline, CDR1 is SNHLY, CDR2 FYNNEI. The CDR3 totals 14 residues. This CDR3 reads CASTKGQGHQPQHF. Written as DNA, the CDR3 is TGTGCCAGCACCAAGGGACAGGGTCATCAGCCCCAGCATTTT. Using reference TRBV2 and TRBJ1-5 for the parts outside the CDR3, the full variable domain is EPEVTQTPSHQVTQMGQEVILRCVPISNHLYFYWYRQILGQKVEFLVSFYNNEISEKSEIFDDQFSVERPDGSNFTLKIRSTKLEDSAMYFCASTKGQGHQPQHFGDGTRLSIL.

J is TRBJ2-7 and V is TRBV5-1; 7 positions agree with TRBD2. CDR3 size: 15 residues. After removal of 0 bases from V and 2 bases from J, the junction contained 5 bases not matched to a gene. Germline V gene lookup returns CDR1 SGHRS and CDR2 YFSETQ. CDR3 coding DNA: TGCGCCAGCAGCTTGGATCTGAGCGGGACCTACGAGCAGTACTTC. It is translated as CASSLDLSGTYEQYF.

The J gene is TRBJ1-2, the V gene TRBV30, with 8 positions matching TRBD1. CDR1 GTSNPN and CDR2 SVGIG come from the germline V gene (reference sequence). The CDR3 runs to 14 residues. The J segment lost 6 bases and the V segment lost 1 base, leaving 7 bases of the junction unmatched. CDR3 protein: CAWSGDRFDHGYTF. CDR3 DNA: TGTGCCTGGAGTGGGGACAGGTTTGACCATGGCTACACCTTC.

V usage is TRBV9 and J usage is TRBJ2-1; D might be TRBD1 (5 bases). Per the germline V gene, CDR1 is SGDLS and CDR2 is YYNGEE. The CDR3 consists of 15 residues. V lost 3 bases to trimming and J lost 0 bases, with 10 bases between them. The CDR3 coding sequence is TGTGCCAGCAGCGCGTCAGGGTACTCCTACAATGAGCAGTTCTTC. Translating gives CASSASGYSYNEQFF.

The chain recombines TRBV27 with TRBJ1-4; D is undetermined. The CDR3 extends over 15 amino acids. Trimming left V 2 bases short and J 5 bases short, with 12 bases between. Germline V gene data show CDR1 as MNHEY and CDR2 as SMNVEV (reference sequence). CDR3 loop: CASSLAAASNEKLFF. Here the CDR3 DNA reads TGTGCCAGCAGTTTAGCGGCAGCTTCAAATGAAAAACTGTTTTTT.

The genes are TRBV9 and TRBJ2-2; maybe TRBD2 (5 bases). Trimming took off 4 bases at V and 2 bases at J, with 15 bases between the two ends. Germline V gives CDR1 SGDLS, CDR2 YYNGEE. The CDR3 covers 16 residues. For the CDR3, the DNA is TGTGCCAGCAGCTTGAGGGCGACTCCTAACACCGGGGAGCTGTTTTTT. Translating gives CASSLRATPNTGELFF.